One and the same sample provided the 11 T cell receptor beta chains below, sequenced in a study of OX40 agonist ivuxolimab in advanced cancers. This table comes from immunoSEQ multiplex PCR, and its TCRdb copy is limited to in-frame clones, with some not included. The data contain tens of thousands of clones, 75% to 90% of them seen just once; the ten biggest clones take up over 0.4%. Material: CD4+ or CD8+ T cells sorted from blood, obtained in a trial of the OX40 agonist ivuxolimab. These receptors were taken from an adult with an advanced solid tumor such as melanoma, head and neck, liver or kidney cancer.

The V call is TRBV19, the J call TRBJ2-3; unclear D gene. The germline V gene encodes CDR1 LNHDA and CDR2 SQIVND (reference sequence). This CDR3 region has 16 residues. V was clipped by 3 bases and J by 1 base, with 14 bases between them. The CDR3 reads CASSIYVADRTDTQYF. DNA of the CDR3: TGTGCCAGTAGTATTTACGTCGCAGACCGCACAGATACGCAGTATTTT.

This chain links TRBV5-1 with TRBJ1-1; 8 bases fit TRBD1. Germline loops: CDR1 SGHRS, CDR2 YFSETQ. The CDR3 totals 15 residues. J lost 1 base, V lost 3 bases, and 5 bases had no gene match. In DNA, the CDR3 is TGCGCCAGCAGCTCTACCGGGACAGGGAACACTGAAGCTTTCTTT. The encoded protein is CASSSTGTGNTEAFF. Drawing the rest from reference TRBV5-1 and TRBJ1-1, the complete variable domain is KAGVTQTPRYLIKTRGQQVTLSCSPISGHRSVSWYQQTPGQGLQFLFEYFSETQRNKGNFPGRFSGRQFSNSRSEMNVSTLELGDSALYLCASSSTGTGNTEAFFGQGTRLTVV.

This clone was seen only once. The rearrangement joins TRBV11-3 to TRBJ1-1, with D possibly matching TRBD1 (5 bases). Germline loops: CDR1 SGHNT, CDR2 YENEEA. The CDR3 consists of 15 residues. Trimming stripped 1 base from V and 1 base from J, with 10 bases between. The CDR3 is CASSLVGTANTEAFF. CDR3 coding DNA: TGTGCCAGCAGCTTAGTAGGGACGGCGAACACTGAAGCTTTCTTT. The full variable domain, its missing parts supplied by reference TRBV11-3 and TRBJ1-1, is EAGVVQSPRYKIIEKKQPVAFWCNPISGHNTLYWYLQNLGQGPELLIRYENEEAVDDSQLPKDRFSAERLKGVDSTLKIQPAELGDSAVYLCASSLVGTANTEAFFGQGTRLTVV.

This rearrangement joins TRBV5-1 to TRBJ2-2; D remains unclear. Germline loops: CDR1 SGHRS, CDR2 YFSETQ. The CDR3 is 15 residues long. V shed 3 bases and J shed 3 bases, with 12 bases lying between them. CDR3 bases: TGCGCCAGCAGCTCGACACCCCAATACACCGGGGAGCTGTTTTTT. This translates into CASSSTPQYTGELFF.

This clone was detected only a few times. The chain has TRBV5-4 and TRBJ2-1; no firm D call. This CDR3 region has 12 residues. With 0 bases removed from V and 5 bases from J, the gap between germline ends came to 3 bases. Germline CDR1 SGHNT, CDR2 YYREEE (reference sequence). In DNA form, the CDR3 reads TGTGCCAGCAGCTTGGACGACAATGAGCAGTTCTTC. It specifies CASSLDDNEQFF. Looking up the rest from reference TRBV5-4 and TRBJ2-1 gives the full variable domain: ETGVTQSPTHLIKTRGQQVTLRCSSQSGHNTVSWYQQALGQGPQFIFQYYREEENGRGNFPPRFSGLQFPNYSSELNVNALELDDSALYLCASSLDDNEQFFGPGTRLTVL.

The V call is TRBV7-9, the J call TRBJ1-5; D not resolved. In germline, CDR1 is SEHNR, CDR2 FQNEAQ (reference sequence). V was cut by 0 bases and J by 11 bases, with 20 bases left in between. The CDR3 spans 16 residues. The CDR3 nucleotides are TGTGCCAGCAGCTTAGCCCGGGATGGCGAGACGGGGACCCAGCATTTT. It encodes CASSLARDGETGTQHF.

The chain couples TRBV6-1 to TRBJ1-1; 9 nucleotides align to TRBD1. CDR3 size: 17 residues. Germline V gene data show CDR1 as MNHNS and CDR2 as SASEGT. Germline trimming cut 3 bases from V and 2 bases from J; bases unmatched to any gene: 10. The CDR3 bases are TGTGCCAGCAGTGACCACCCGGGACAGGGTGGTAACACTGAAGCTTTCTTT. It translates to CASSDHPGQGGNTEAFF.

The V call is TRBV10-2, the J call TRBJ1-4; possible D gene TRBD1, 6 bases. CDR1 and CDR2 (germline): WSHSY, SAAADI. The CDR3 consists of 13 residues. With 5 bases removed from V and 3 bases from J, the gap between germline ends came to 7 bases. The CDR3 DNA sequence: TGCGCCAGCAGTAGGGGGGCTAATGAAAAACTGTTTTTT. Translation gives CASSRGANEKLFF.

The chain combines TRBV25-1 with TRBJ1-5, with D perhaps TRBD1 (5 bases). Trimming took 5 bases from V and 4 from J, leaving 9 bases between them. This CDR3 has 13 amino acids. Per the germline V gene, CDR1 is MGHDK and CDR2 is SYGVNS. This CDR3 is CASSPGGNQPQHF. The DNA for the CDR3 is TGTGCCAGCAGTCCCGGGGGAAATCAGCCCCAGCATTTT.

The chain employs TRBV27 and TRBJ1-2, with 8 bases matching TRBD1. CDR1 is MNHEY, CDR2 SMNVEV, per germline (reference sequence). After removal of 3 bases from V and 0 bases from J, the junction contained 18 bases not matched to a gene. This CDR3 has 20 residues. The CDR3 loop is CASSLRFDRGRGPSNYGYTF. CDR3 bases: TGTGCCAGCAGTTTGCGATTTGACAGGGGCCGTGGTCCCTCTAACTATGGCTACACCTTC.

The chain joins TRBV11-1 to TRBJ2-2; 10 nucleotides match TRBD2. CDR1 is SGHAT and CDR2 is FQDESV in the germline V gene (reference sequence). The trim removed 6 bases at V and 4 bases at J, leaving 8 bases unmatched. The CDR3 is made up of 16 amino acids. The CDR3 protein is CASSKSSGRTTGELFF. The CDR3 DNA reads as TGTGCCAGCAGTAAGAGTAGCGGGAGGACCACCGGGGAGCTGTTTTTT. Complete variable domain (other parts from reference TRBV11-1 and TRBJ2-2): EAEVAQSPRYKITEKSQAVAFWCDPISGHATLYWYRQILGQGPELLVQFQDESVVDDSQLPKDRFSAERLKGVDSTLKIQPAELGDSAMYLCASSKSSGRTTGELFFGEGSRLTVL.